The rows below give T cell receptor beta chains drawn from one sample of a study of blood T cell repertoires in COVID-19. Profiled with immunoSEQ multiplex PCR; TCRdb holds only in-frame clones, not every one. Of over 250,000 clones in the sample, roughly 90% were seen once. Input material: PBMCs or T cells enriched from blood (not recorded which). The receptors come from a woman aged 60-75 years who had recovered from COVID-19. Both conserved end residues are part of each CDR3. D genes are given only for firm matches. Not every row has a clone size; where given, it reads once, few, many or a size class.

cdr3_length: 13
d_call: -
v_call: TRBV27
clone_size: -
j_call: TRBJ2-2
cdr3_nt: TGTGCCAGCGTCGAGACGAACACCGGGGAGCTGTTTTTT
cdr3_aa: CASVETNTGELFF

cdr3_length: 15
d_call: TRBD2
v_call: TRBV9
clone_size: -
j_call: TRBJ2-7
cdr3_nt: TGTGCCAGCAGCGTAGGCGATAGCGGGGGCTACGAGCAGTACTTC
cdr3_aa: CASSVGDSGGYEQYF

cdr3_length: 17
d_call: TRBD2
v_call: TRBV28
clone_size: -
j_call: TRBJ2-1
cdr3_nt: TGTGCCAGCAGTTTATGGCGACTAGCGGGGGGGCCTGGTGAGCAGTTCTTC
cdr3_aa: CASSLWRLAGGPGEQFF

cdr3_length: 13
d_call: -
v_call: TRBV27
clone_size: -
j_call: TRBJ2-1
cdr3_nt: TGTGCCAGCAGTTTACCCTCGGGAGACGTACTGTTCTTC
cdr3_aa: CASSLPSGDVLFF

cdr3_length: 13
d_call: TRBD1
v_call: TRBV12-3/TRBV12-4
clone_size: -
j_call: TRBJ1-5
cdr3_nt: TGTGCCAGCAGTTGGACAGGGAATCAGCCCCAGCATTTT
cdr3_aa: CASSWTGNQPQHF

cdr3_length: 11
d_call: -
v_call: TRBV28
clone_size: -
j_call: TRBJ1-2
cdr3_nt: TGTGCCACTCCGGGTAACTATGGCTACACCTTC
cdr3_aa: CATPGNYGYTF

cdr3_length: 14
d_call: -
v_call: TRBV27
clone_size: -
j_call: TRBJ1-1
cdr3_nt: TGTGCCAGCAGTTTAAGGCCGTGGAGTACTGAAGCTTTCTTT
cdr3_aa: CASSLRPWSTEAFF

cdr3_length: 13
d_call: -
v_call: TRBV7-3
clone_size: -
j_call: TRBJ1-1
cdr3_nt: TGTGCCAGCAGTTTTCAGTCGAACACTGAAGCTTTCTTT
cdr3_aa: CASSFQSNTEAFF

cdr3_length: 14
d_call: TRBD1
v_call: TRBV7-6
clone_size: -
j_call: TRBJ1-4
cdr3_nt: TGTGCCAGCAGCCGGGACAGGGTTAGTGAAAAACTGTTTTTT
cdr3_aa: CASSRDRVSEKLFF

cdr3_length: 14
d_call: -
v_call: TRBV28
clone_size: -
j_call: TRBJ2-7
cdr3_nt: TGTGCCAGCAGTTTATCGGGATTTGCCTACGAGCAGTACTTC
cdr3_aa: CASSLSGFAYEQYF

cdr3_length: 14
d_call: -
v_call: TRBV29-1
clone_size: -
j_call: TRBJ1-4
cdr3_nt: TGCAGCGTTGAAACTCCCTTGGCGGATGAAAAACTGTTTTTT
cdr3_aa: CSVETPLADEKLFF

cdr3_length: 15
d_call: TRBD1
v_call: TRBV5-5
clone_size: -
j_call: TRBJ1-2
cdr3_nt: TGTGCCAGCAGCTCACACGGACAGGGGGAATATGGCTACACCTTC
cdr3_aa: CASSSHGQGEYGYTF

cdr3_length: 13
d_call: -
v_call: TRBV19
clone_size: once
j_call: TRBJ2-3
cdr3_nt: TGTGCCAGTAGTAGCGGGAGCACAGATACGCAGTATTTT
cdr3_aa: CASSSGSTDTQYF

cdr3_length: 14
d_call: -
v_call: TRBV5-1
clone_size: -
j_call: TRBJ1-2
cdr3_nt: TGCGCCAGCAGCTTGGAGACACCTAACTATGGCTACACCTTC
cdr3_aa: CASSLETPNYGYTF

cdr3_length: 11
d_call: TRBD1
v_call: TRBV19
clone_size: -
j_call: TRBJ2-1
cdr3_nt: TGTGCCAGTAGTTCAGGACAGGGCCCGTTCTTC
cdr3_aa: CASSSGQGPFF

cdr3_length: 17
d_call: -
v_call: TRBV12-5
clone_size: -
j_call: TRBJ1-4
cdr3_nt: TGTGCTAGTGGTTTGGTAGTGGGGGCAGGGGCTAATGAAAAACTGTTTTTT
cdr3_aa: CASGLVVGAGANEKLFF

cdr3_length: 14
d_call: -
v_call: TRBV3-1/TRBV3-2
clone_size: -
j_call: TRBJ1-1
cdr3_nt: TGTGCCAGCAGCCCCCGAAGGGCGGGCACTGAAGCTTTCTTT
cdr3_aa: CASSPRRAGTEAFF

cdr3_length: 16
d_call: TRBD1
v_call: TRBV9
clone_size: -
j_call: TRBJ1-1
cdr3_nt: TGTGCCAGCAGCGCCCTGACACGGGACAGGGGCACTGAAGCTTTCTTT
cdr3_aa: CASSALTRDRGTEAFF

cdr3_length: 14
d_call: TRBD1
v_call: TRBV6-4
clone_size: -
j_call: TRBJ1-2
cdr3_nt: TGTGCCAGCAGTGTCGGGACAGGGGCGGATGGCTACACCTTC
cdr3_aa: CASSVGTGADGYTF

cdr3_length: 13
d_call: TRBD1
v_call: TRBV19
clone_size: -
j_call: TRBJ1-5
cdr3_nt: TGTGCCAGTAGCATGACAGGGATCCAGCCCCAGCATTTT
cdr3_aa: CASSMTGIQPQHF

cdr3_length: 16
d_call: TRBD2
v_call: TRBV6-5
clone_size: -
j_call: TRBJ2-7
cdr3_nt: TGTGCCAGCAGTTACGGGACTAGCGGGGGCCTTTACGAGCAGTACTTC
cdr3_aa: CASSYGTSGGLYEQYF

cdr3_length: 14
d_call: TRBD1
v_call: TRBV2
clone_size: -
j_call: TRBJ1-2
cdr3_nt: TGTGCCAGCAAGGAGACAGGGGGGCTATTTGGCTACACCTTC
cdr3_aa: CASKETGGLFGYTF

cdr3_length: 15
d_call: TRBD2
v_call: TRBV19
clone_size: -
j_call: TRBJ2-7
cdr3_nt: TGTGCCAGTAGTGCACTAGCGGAGAACCAAGACGAGCAGTACTTC
cdr3_aa: CASSALAENQDEQYF

cdr3_length: 11
d_call: TRBD1
v_call: TRBV28
clone_size: few
j_call: TRBJ1-1
cdr3_nt: TGTGCCAGCCAGGGGGGCACTGAAGCTTTCTTT
cdr3_aa: CASQGGTEAFF

cdr3_length: 19
d_call: -
v_call: TRBV21-1
clone_size: -
j_call: TRBJ1-2
cdr3_nt: TGTGCCAGCAGCCCCTATTGTTTGGGGACAGGGAGGTTTAACTATGGCTACACCTTC
cdr3_aa: CASSPYCLGTGRFNYGYTF

cdr3_length: 11
d_call: -
v_call: TRBV3-1/TRBV3-2
clone_size: -
j_call: TRBJ2-7
cdr3_nt: TGTGCCAGCAGCACCTCCGACAGGCAGTACTTC
cdr3_aa: CASSTSDRQYF

cdr3_length: 14
d_call: -
v_call: TRBV19
clone_size: -
j_call: TRBJ2-7
cdr3_nt: TGTGCCAGTAGTACCGTGGACACCTCTTACGAGCAGTACTTC
cdr3_aa: CASSTVDTSYEQYF

cdr3_length: 17
d_call: -
v_call: TRBV2
clone_size: -
j_call: TRBJ2-3
cdr3_nt: TGTGCCAGCAGTGGCCCCGCGAGGGTTTTCGGGACAGATACGCAGTATTTT
cdr3_aa: CASSGPARVFGTDTQYF

cdr3_length: 14
d_call: TRBD1
v_call: TRBV10-3
clone_size: -
j_call: TRBJ1-5
cdr3_nt: TGTGCCATCAGCGGGACAGGGGGGACTCAGCCCCAGCATTTT
cdr3_aa: CAISGTGGTQPQHF